Described below is a single T cell receptor beta chain sequence and its context. The antigen is not known. Evenly divided among several immunoSEQ plates was the genomic DNA of each subset. Using immunoSEQ multiplex PCR, the repertoire was profiled, and TCRdb retains in-frame clones only, with some absent. The table includes about 1.5 million clones, roughly 98% detected once. These data are taken from a study of shared clonotypes between healthy human individuals. Overall study results and limits: Naive subsets, compared against memory subsets, generally had larger estimated richness values. The represented genetic and exposure-history diversity was limited by the small number of donors.

The study drew its donors from healthy HIV-negative adults without recent acute infections or vaccinations. CDR3 size: 16 residues. From germline, CDR1 is SGHNT and CDR2 YYREEE (reference sequence). Trimming removed 0 bases at V and 3 bases at J, with 15 bases between. This clonotype originated in a man aged 30-40 years in good health. The sequencing input was naive CD4+ T cells sorted from blood. Subset in this sample: CD45RA+ positively selected. The chain recombines TRBV5-4 with TRBJ2-5; the D gene is possibly TRBD2 (6 bases). CDR3 bases: TGTGCCAGCAGCTTGGGAAACCAGGGAGGAAAAGAGACCCAGTACTTC. As protein: CASSLGNQGGKETQYF.